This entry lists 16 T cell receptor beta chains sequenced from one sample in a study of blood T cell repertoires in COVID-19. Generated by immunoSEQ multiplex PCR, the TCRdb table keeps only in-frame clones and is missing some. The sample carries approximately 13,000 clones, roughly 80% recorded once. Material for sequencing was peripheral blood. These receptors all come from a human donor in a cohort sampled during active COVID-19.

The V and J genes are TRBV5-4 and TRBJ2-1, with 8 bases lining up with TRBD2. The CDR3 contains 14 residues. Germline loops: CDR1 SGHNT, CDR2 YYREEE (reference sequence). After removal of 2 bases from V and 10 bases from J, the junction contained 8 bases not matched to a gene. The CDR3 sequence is CASSLVAGLGEQFF. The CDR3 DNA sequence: TGTGCCAGCAGCTTAGTAGCGGGGCTGGGGGAGCAGTTCTTC. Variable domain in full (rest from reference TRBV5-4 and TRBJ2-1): ETGVTQSPTHLIKTRGQQVTLRCSSQSGHNTVSWYQQALGQGPQFIFQYYREEENGRGNFPPRFSGLQFPNYSSELNVNALELDDSALYLCASSLVAGLGEQFFGPGTRLTVL.

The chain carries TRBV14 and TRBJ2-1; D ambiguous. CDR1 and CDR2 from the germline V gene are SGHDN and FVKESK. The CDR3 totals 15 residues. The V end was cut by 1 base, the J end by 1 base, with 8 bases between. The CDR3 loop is CASSQAEESYNEQFF. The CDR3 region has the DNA TGTGCCAGCAGCCAAGCCGAGGAATCCTACAATGAGCAGTTCTTC.

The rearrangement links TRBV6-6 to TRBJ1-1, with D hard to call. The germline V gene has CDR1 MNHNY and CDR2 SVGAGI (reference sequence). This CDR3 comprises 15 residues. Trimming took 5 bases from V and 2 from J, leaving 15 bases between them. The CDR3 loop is CASSPSRGLNTEAFF. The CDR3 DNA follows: TGTGCCAGCAGTCCCTCCCGAGGGTTAAACACTGAAGCTTTCTTT.

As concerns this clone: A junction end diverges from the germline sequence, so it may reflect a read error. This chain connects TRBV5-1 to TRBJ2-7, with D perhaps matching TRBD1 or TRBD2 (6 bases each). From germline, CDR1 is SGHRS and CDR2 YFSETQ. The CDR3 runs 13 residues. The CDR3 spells CASRLGGAGEQYF. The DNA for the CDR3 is TGCGCCAGCCGCTTGGGGGGCGCCGGGGAGCAGTACTTC.

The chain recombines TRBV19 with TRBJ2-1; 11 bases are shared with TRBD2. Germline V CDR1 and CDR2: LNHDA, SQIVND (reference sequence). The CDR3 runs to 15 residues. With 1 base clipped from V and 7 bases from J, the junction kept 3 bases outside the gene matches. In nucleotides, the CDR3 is TGTGCCAGTAGTATAGGGGGACTAGCGGCAAATGAGCAGTTCTTC. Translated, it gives CASSIGGLAANEQFF. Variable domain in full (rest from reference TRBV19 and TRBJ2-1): DGGITQSPKYLFRKEGQNVTLSCEQNLNHDAMYWYRQDPGQGLRLIYYSQIVNDFQKGDIAEGYSVSREKKESFPLTVTSAQKNPTAFYLCASSIGGLAANEQFFGPGTRLTVL.

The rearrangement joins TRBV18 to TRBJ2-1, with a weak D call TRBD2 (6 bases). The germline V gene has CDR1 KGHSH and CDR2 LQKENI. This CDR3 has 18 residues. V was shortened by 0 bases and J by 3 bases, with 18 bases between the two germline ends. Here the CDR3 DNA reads TGTGCCAGCTCACCACCTGTCGGGCTAGCGCCTCTCTACAATGAGCAGTTCTTC. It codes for CASSPPVGLAPLYNEQFF.

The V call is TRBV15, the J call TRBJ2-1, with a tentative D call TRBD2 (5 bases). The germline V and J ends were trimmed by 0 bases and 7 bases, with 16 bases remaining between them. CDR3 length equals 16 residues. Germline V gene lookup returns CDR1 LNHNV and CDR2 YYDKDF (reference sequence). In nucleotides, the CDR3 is TGTGCCACCAGCAGAGATGATTCGGGATTATGGAATGAGCAGTTCTTC. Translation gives CATSRDDSGLWNEQFF.

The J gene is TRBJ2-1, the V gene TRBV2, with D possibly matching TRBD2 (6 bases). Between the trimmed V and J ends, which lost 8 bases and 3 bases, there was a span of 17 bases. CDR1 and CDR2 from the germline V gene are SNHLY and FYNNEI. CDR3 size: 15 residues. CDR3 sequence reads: CASDGTAGNYNEQFF. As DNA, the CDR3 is TGTGCCAGCGACGGGACCGCGGGAAACTACAATGAGCAGTTCTTC.

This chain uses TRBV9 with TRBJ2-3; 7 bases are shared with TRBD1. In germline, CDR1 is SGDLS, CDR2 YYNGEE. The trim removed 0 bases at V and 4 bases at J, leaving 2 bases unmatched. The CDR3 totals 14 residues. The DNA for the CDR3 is TGTGCCAGCAGCGTAGACAGGGGAGCAGATACGCAGTATTTT. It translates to CASSVDRGADTQYF.

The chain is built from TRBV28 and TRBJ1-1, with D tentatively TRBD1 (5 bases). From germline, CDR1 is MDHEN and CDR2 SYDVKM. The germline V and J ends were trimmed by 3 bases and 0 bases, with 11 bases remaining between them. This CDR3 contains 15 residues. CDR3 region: CASSFFGQMNTEAFF. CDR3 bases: TGTGCCAGCAGTTTTTTCGGACAAATGAACACTGAAGCTTTCTTT.

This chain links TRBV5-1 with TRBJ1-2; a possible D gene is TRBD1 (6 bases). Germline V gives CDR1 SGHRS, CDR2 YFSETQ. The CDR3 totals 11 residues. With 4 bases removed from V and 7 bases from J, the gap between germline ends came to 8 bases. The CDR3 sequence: CASSQGRGYTF. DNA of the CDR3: TGCGCCAGCAGCCAGGGGCGTGGCTACACCTTC.

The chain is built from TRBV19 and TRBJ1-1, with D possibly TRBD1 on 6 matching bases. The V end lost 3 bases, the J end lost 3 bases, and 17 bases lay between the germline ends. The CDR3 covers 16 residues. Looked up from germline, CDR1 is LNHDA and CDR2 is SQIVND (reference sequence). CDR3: CASSIFGGADDTEAFF. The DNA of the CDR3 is TGTGCCAGTAGTATTTTTGGGGGCGCAGATGACACTGAAGCTTTCTTT.

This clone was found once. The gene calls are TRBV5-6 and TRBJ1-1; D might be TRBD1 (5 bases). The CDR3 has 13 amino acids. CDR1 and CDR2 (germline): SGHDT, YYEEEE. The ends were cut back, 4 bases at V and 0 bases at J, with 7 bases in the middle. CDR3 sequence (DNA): TGTGCCAGCAGCCGGGGGTTGAACACTGAAGCTTTCTTT. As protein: CASSRGLNTEAFF.

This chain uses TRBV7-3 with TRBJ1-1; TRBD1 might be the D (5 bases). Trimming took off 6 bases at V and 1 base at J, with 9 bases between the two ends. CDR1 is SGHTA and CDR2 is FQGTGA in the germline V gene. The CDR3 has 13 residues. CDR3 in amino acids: CASSSQENTEAFF. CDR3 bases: TGTGCCAGCAGTTCACAGGAGAACACTGAAGCTTTCTTT.

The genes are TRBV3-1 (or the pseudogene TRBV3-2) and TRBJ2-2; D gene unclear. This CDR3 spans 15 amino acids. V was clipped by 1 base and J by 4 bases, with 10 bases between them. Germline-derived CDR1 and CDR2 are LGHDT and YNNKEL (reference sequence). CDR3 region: CASSQGSSSTGELFF. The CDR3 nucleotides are TGTGCCAGCAGCCAAGGCTCTAGTAGCACCGGGGAGCTGTTTTTT.

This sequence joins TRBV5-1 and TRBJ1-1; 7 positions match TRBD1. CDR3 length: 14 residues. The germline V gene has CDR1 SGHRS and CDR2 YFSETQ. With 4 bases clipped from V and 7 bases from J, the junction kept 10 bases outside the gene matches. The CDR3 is CASSAGTVGGEAFF. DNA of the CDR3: TGCGCCAGCAGCGCTGGGACAGTCGGCGGTGAAGCTTTCTTT. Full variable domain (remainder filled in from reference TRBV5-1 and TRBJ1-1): KAGVTQTPRYLIKTRGQQVTLSCSPISGHRSVSWYQQTPGQGLQFLFEYFSETQRNKGNFPGRFSGRQFSNSRSEMNVSTLELGDSALYLCASSAGTVGGEAFFGQGTRLTVV.